Below, one T cell receptor beta chain is given with its context. Germline values: CDR1 LNHNV, CDR2 YYDKDF (reference sequence). This CDR3 contains 14 residues. The trim removed 2 bases at V and 2 bases at J, leaving 2 bases unmatched. The data belong to a study of Ad26.COV2.S vaccination and SARS-CoV-2 variants. Study summary: Ad26.COV2.S given intramuscularly, once or twice 56 days apart.

The treatment here: roughly 19 received Ad26.COV2.S at low or high dose, single or two shots; about 5 received placebo; per-sample allocation not given. The samples were gathered on day 63 after the first injection of vaccine or placebo. Whoever gave the sample was an adult aged 18-55 years in Boston. Assay: immunoSEQ multiplex PCR; the TCRdb copy retains only in-frame clones and omits some. The repertoire holds hundreds of thousands of clones, with approximately 92% as singletons. Source: peripheral blood, taken in a trial of Ad26.COV2.S vaccine versus placebo. The source of this sequence is a person aged 18-60 years who received the Ad26.COV2.S COVID-19 vaccine or a placebo. This rearrangement joins TRBV15 to TRBJ1-2, with 7 bases lining up with TRBD1. The CDR3 region is CATSRWDSNYGYTF. As DNA, the CDR3 is TGTGCCACCAGCAGATGGGACAGCAACTATGGCTACACCTTC.